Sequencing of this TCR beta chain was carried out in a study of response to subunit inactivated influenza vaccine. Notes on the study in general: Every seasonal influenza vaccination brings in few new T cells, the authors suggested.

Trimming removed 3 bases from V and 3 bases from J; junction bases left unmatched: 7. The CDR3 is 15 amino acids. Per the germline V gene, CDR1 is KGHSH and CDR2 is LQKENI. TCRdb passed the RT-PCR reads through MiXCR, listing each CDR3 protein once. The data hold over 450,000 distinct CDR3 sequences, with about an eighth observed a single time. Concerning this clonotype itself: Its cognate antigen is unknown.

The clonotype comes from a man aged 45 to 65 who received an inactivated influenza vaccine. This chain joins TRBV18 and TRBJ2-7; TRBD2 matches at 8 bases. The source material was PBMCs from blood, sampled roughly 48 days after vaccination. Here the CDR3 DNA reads TGTGCCAGCTCACCCGTTGGTAGCGGGATCTACGAGCAGTACTTC. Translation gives CASSPVGSGIYEQYF.